This is a list of T cell receptor beta chains from one sample in a study of cytomegalovirus exposure and HLA in healthy donors. Sequencing used immunoSEQ multiplex PCR; TCRdb keeps in-frame clones, though not all of them. The data contain 180,000 or so clones, about 85% of them singletons. Material for sequencing was PBMCs. Every receptor here comes from a woman aged 45-59 years in good health and CMV-seropositive. Both conserved end residues are part of each CDR3. Fields, in order: D gene, V gene, J gene, clone size, CDR3 DNA, CDR3 protein. A D gene is named only where the DNA matches it firmly. Only part of the rows carry a size: once, few, many, or a class if the clone is expanded.

D: .; V: TRBV7-2; J: TRBJ1-1; size: .; DNA: TGTGCCAGCAGCTCTCGGGGGTCTACGAACACTGAAGCTTTCTTT; CDR3: CASSSRGSTNTEAFF
D: TRBD1; V: TRBV15; J: TRBJ1-2; size: .; DNA: TGTGCCACCGGGGACAGAGCTAACTATGGCTACACCTTC; CDR3: CATGDRANYGYTF
D: .; V: TRBV27; J: TRBJ2-1; size: .; DNA: TGTGCCAGCAGTTTATCGCGAGGTGAGCAGTTCTTC; CDR3: CASSLSRGEQFF
D: TRBD1; V: TRBV5-1; J: TRBJ2-3; size: .; DNA: TGCGCCAGCAGCTTGGGGCTAGACAGGGGGGGCACAGATACGCAGTATTTT; CDR3: CASSLGLDRGGTDTQYF
D: TRBD2; V: TRBV25-1; J: TRBJ2-5; size: .; DNA: TGTGCCAGCAGCCCGGGACTAGCGGGCCAAGAGACCCAGTACTTC; CDR3: CASSPGLAGQETQYF
D: .; V: TRBV29-1; J: TRBJ2-5; size: .; DNA: TGCAGCGTTGAAGGGGGCAGGGTTGAGACCCAGTACTTC; CDR3: CSVEGGRVETQYF
D: TRBD1; V: TRBV7-8; J: TRBJ1-6; size: .; DNA: TGTGCCAGCAGCCGCGACAGGGTGAGGTCACCCCTCCACTTT; CDR3: CASSRDRVRSPLHF
D: .; V: TRBV4-2; J: TRBJ2-3; size: few; DNA: TGTGCCAGCAGCCAAGATGGGGGGGCGGTGGCTGGCACAGATACGCAGTATTTT; CDR3: CASSQDGGAVAGTDTQYF
D: TRBD2; V: TRBV7-2; J: TRBJ2-1; size: .; DNA: TGTGCCAGCAGCCTGGGGTTAGCGGGAGGGGTCGATGAGCAGTTCTTC; CDR3: CASSLGLAGGVDEQFF
D: TRBD1; V: TRBV5-1; J: TRBJ1-6; size: .; DNA: TGCGCCAGCAGCCCAAAGTTACCGACAGGGGGGAATTCACCCCTCCACTTT; CDR3: CASSPKLPTGGNSPLHF
D: .; V: TRBV19; J: TRBJ1-5; size: .; DNA: TGTGCCAGTAGTCTTCGGATGGGCCCCGGGACAAATACCCCAGGTCAGCCCCAGCATTTT; CDR3: CASSLRMGPGTNTPGQPQHF
D: .; V: TRBV30; J: TRBJ1-1; size: .; DNA: TGTGCCTGGAGTTTTCCAAACACTGAAGCTTTCTTT; CDR3: CAWSFPNTEAFF
D: .; V: TRBV11-2; J: TRBJ2-7; size: .; DNA: TGTGCCAGCAGCATAAATAGCGGAACGACGTGGGAGCAGTACTTC; CDR3: CASSINSGTTWEQYF
D: TRBD1; V: TRBV7-2; J: TRBJ2-1; size: .; DNA: TGTGCCAGCAGCCCCTCGGGACAGGGGTTCAATGAGCAGTTCTTC; CDR3: CASSPSGQGFNEQFF
D: .; V: TRBV10-3; J: TRBJ1-2; size: .; DNA: TGTGCCATCAGCCCCAGGGATTATTATGGCTACACCTTC; CDR3: CAISPRDYYGYTF
D: .; V: TRBV7-2; J: TRBJ2-5; size: .; DNA: TGTGCCAGCACCGACTTGACTGCCCCGTACTTC; CDR3: CASTDLTAPYF
D: TRBD1; V: TRBV5-1; J: TRBJ1-1; size: .; DNA: TGCGCCAGCAGCTTGGTCGGGACAGACATGAACACTGAAGCTTTCTTT; CDR3: CASSLVGTDMNTEAFF
D: TRBD1; V: TRBV6-1; J: TRBJ1-5; size: .; DNA: TGTGCCAGCAGTAATACAGGGGGCGAGGGACAGCCCCAGCATTTT; CDR3: CASSNTGGEGQPQHF
D: TRBD1; V: TRBV28; J: TRBJ1-2; size: .; DNA: TGTGCCAGCAGTTCTCATCAGGGGGCGCCTAACTATGGCTACACCTTC; CDR3: CASSSHQGAPNYGYTF
D: .; V: TRBV4-1; J: TRBJ2-2; size: .; DNA: TGCGCCAGCAGCCAAGGTAGTACTGCACTACGCACCGGGGAGCTGTTTTTT; CDR3: CASSQGSTALRTGELFF
D: TRBD2; V: TRBV6-4; J: TRBJ2-1; size: .; DNA: TGTGCCAGCAGTGACCAGCCGCGGGAGAACTACAATGAGCAGTTCTTC; CDR3: CASSDQPRENYNEQFF
D: .; V: TRBV7-2; J: TRBJ1-1; size: .; DNA: TGTGCCAGCAGCTCAAACCCTATCCAGGGAGCTTTCTTT; CDR3: CASSSNPIQGAFF
D: TRBD2; V: TRBV2; J: TRBJ2-4; size: .; DNA: TGTGCCAGCATCAGACTAGCGGGAGGGCCAGACATTCAGTACTTC; CDR3: CASIRLAGGPDIQYF
D: .; V: TRBV6-5; J: TRBJ1-2; size: .; DNA: TGTGCCAGCAAGGACAGTGGCGGACTTCATGGCTACACCTTC; CDR3: CASKDSGGLHGYTF
D: TRBD1; V: TRBV19; J: TRBJ2-2; size: .; DNA: TGTGCCAGTAGTATAGGTGACAGGGTCATCGGGGAGCTGTTTTTT; CDR3: CASSIGDRVIGELFF
D: TRBD1; V: TRBV19; J: TRBJ2-2; size: .; DNA: TGTGCCAGTAGTTACCCTAGGCATACTCAAGACAGGGAAAACACCGGGGAGCTGTTTTTT; CDR3: CASSYPRHTQDRENTGELFF
D: TRBD1; V: TRBV9; J: TRBJ2-7; size: .; DNA: TGTGCCAGCAGCGGATTAACAGGGGGTCTCTACGAGCAGTACTTC; CDR3: CASSGLTGGLYEQYF
D: TRBD1; V: TRBV2; J: TRBJ2-2; size: .; DNA: TGTGCCAGCACCGCTTACAGGGGGTCAGAAACCGGGGAGCTGTTTTTT; CDR3: CASTAYRGSETGELFF
D: .; V: TRBV7-2; J: TRBJ2-1; size: .; DNA: TGTGCCAGCAGCTTAGCGGGGGGGCTCAATGAGCAGTTCTTC; CDR3: CASSLAGGLNEQFF
D: .; V: TRBV29-1; J: TRBJ2-7; size: .; DNA: TGCAGCGTTGGAGTTCGGAACGGAGTGGGTCCGAATCTGCAGTACTTC; CDR3: CSVGVRNGVGPNLQYF
D: TRBD2; V: TRBV6-5; J: TRBJ2-7; size: .; DNA: TGTGCCAGCAGCCTGAGCGGGAGGAATTACGAGCAGTACTTC; CDR3: CASSLSGRNYEQYF
D: .; V: TRBV7-9; J: TRBJ1-3; size: .; DNA: TGTGCCAGCAGCTTAACAGTTGGAAACACCATATATTTT; CDR3: CASSLTVGNTIYF
D: TRBD1; V: TRBV2; J: TRBJ1-2; size: .; DNA: TGTGCCAGCAGTGAAGGGCCAGGGGGAGCAGGTGGGGGCTACACCTTC; CDR3: CASSEGPGGAGGGYTF
D: .; V: TRBV5-1; J: TRBJ2-7; size: .; DNA: TGCGCCAGCAGCTTGGATGCGGCCTTGGGGCAGTACTTC; CDR3: CASSLDAALGQYF
D: TRBD1; V: TRBV6-4; J: TRBJ2-2; size: .; DNA: TGTGCCAGCAGTGACTCGAACAGGGGGTCTGGGGAGCTGTTTTTT; CDR3: CASSDSNRGSGELFF
D: TRBD1; V: TRBV19; J: TRBJ1-3; size: .; DNA: TGTGCCAGTAGCGGGACAGCCGGAAACACCATATATTTT; CDR3: CASSGTAGNTIYF
D: TRBD1; V: TRBV9; J: TRBJ1-4; size: .; DNA: TGTGCCAGCAGCCCTCGATCCGGGACAGACGGGGGCGGTGAAAAACTGTTTTTT; CDR3: CASSPRSGTDGGGEKLFF
D: .; V: TRBV7-6; J: TRBJ2-2; size: .; DNA: TGTGCCAGCAGATCGACAGGGACTGCGGGAGGATCGGGGGAGCTGTTTTTT; CDR3: CASRSTGTAGGSGELFF
D: .; V: TRBV5-5; J: TRBJ2-2; size: .; DNA: TGTGCCAGCAGCCGTGCGCAGGGTTCGACGAACACCGGGGAGCTGTTTTTT; CDR3: CASSRAQGSTNTGELFF